This TCR beta chain was found in a study of shared clonotypes between healthy human individuals. The CDR3 extends over 13 amino acids. CDR1 and CDR2 from the germline V gene are KGHSH and LQKENI. Trimming took 2 bases from V and 2 from J, leaving 4 bases between them. Generated by immunoSEQ multiplex PCR, the TCRdb table keeps only in-frame clones and is missing some. The sample records 1,500,000 or so clones, roughly 95% being singletons. The gene calls are TRBV18 and TRBJ2-1; the D is unclear. The origin of this receptor is a man aged 25 to 40 in good health. The sample taken for sequencing was naive CD4+ T cells sorted from blood. Stated subset: CD45RA+ positively selected. The CDR3 is CASSPVTYNEQFF. The CDR3 DNA follows: TGTGCCAGCTCACCAGTGACCTACAATGAGCAGTTCTTC.